The 5 T cell receptor beta chains in this list originate from one sample, sequenced in a study of blood T cell repertoires in COVID-19. Clones were read by immunoSEQ multiplex PCR, and TCRdb kept only the in-frame ones, dropping some. The sample yields about 130,000 clones, more than 75% seen once. Sequencing input: peripheral blood. Receptors were obtained from a man aged 55 to 69 who had recovered from COVID-19.

V and J are TRBV28 and TRBJ2-1; 9 nucleotides align to TRBD1. J was trimmed by 15 bases and V by 7 bases; bases with no gene match: 16. The CDR3 contains 14 residues. Germline CDR1 and CDR2: MDHEN and SYDVKM. CDR3 residues: CASNQQGAVQHLFF. The CDR3 DNA is TGTGCCAGCAACCAACAGGGGGCGGTCCAGCATCTGTTCTTC. The entire variable domain, with the rest obtained from reference TRBV28 and TRBJ2-1, is as follows: DVKVTQSSRYLVKRTGEKVFLECVQDMDHENMFWYRQDPGLGLRLIYFSYDVKMKEKGDIPEGYSVSREKKERFSLILESASTNQTSMYLCASNQQGAVQHLFFGPGTRLTVL.

This clone appeared a single time. V gene TRBV10-3 combines with J gene TRBJ2-7; 7 bases fit TRBD1. The CDR3 spans 13 residues. V was pared by 6 bases and J by 6 bases, with 8 bases of the junction left unmatched. CDR1 and CDR2 from the germline V gene are ENHRY and SYGVKD. CDR3 nucleotide sequence: TGTGCCATCAGGCTAGAACAGGGGAGCGAGCAGTACTTC. Residues: CAIRLEQGSEQYF.

The chain recombines TRBV5-1 with TRBJ2-7, with 7 positions matching TRBD1. This CDR3 contains 15 residues. Germline V CDR1 and CDR2: SGHRS, YFSETQ. Trimming cost V 0 bases and J 3 bases; bases outside gene matches: 6. The CDR3 loop reads CASSLGAGGGYEQYF. As DNA, the CDR3 is TGCGCCAGCAGCTTGGGGGCAGGGGGTGGCTACGAGCAGTACTTC.

This clone has a handful of counts. The rearrangement joins TRBV5-5 to TRBJ1-1; no reliable D call. The V gene's germline CDR1 is SGHKS and CDR2 YYEKEE (reference sequence). CDR3 size: 14 residues. Trimming took 2 bases from V and 1 from J, leaving 9 bases between them. This CDR3 is CASSFGEPNTEAFF. The CDR3 DNA reads TGTGCCAGCAGCTTTGGGGAGCCGAACACTGAAGCTTTCTTT.

The genes are TRBV6-5 and TRBJ1-2, with no clear D. The length of the CDR3 is 15 residues. V was pared by 7 bases and J by 5 bases, with 20 bases between. CDR1 is MNHEY, CDR2 SVGAGI, per germline. CDR3 sequence: CASNTRRTEDYGYTF. The CDR3 DNA sequence: TGTGCCAGCAATACCCGTAGAACAGAAGATTATGGCTACACCTTC.